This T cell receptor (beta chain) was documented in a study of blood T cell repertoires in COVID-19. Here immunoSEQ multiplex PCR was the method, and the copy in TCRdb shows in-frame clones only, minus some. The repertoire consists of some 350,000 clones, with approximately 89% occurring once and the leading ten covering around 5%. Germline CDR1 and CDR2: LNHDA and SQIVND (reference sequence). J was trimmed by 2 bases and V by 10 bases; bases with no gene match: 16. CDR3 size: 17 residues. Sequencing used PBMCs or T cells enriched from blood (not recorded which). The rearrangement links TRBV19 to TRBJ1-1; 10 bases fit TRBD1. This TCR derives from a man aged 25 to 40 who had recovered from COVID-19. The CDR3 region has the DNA TGTGCCACCACTCGTTACCCGGGACAGGGGAGAAACACTGAAGCTTTCTTT. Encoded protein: CATTRYPGQGRNTEAFF. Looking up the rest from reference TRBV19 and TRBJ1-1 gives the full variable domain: DGGITQSPKYLFRKEGQNVTLSCEQNLNHDAMYWYRQDPGQGLRLIYYSQIVNDFQKGDIAEGYSVSREKKESFPLTVTSAQKNPTAFYLCATTRYPGQGRNTEAFFGQGTRLTVV.